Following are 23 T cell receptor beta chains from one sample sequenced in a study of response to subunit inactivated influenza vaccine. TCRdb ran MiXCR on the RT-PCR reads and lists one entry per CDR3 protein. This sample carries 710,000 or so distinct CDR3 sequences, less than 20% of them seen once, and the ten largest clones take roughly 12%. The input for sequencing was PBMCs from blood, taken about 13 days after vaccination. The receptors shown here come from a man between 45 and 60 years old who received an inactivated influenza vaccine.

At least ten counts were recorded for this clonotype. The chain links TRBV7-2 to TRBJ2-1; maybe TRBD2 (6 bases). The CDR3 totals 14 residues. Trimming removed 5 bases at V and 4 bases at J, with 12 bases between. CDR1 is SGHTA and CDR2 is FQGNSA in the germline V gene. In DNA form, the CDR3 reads TGTGCCAGCAGCGATCCGGGACTTTACAATGAGCAGTTCTTC. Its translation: CASSDPGLYNEQFF.

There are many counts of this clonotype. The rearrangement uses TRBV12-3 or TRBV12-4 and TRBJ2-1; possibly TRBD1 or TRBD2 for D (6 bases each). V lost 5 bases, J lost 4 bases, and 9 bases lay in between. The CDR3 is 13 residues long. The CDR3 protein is CASSAGQYNEQFF. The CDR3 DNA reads TGTGCCAGCAGTGCGGGACAATACAATGAGCAGTTCTTC.

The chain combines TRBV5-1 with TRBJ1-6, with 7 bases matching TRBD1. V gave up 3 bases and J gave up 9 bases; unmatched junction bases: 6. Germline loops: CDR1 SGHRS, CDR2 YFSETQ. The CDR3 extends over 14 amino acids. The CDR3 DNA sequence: TGCGCCAGCAGCTCGACAGGGCACGGTTCACCCCTCCACTTT. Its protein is CASSSTGHGSPLHF.

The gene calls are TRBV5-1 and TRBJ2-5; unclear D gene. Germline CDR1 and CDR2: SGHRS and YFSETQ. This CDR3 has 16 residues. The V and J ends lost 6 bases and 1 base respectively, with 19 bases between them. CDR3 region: CASKVTTTVFQETQYF. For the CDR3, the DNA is TGCGCCAGCAAAGTCACAACAACCGTATTCCAAGAGACCCAGTACTTC. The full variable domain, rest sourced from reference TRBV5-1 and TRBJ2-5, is KAGVTQTPRYLIKTRGQQVTLSCSPISGHRSVSWYQQTPGQGLQFLFEYFSETQRNKGNFPGRFSGRQFSNSRSEMNVSTLELGDSALYLCASKVTTTVFQETQYFGPGTRLLVL.

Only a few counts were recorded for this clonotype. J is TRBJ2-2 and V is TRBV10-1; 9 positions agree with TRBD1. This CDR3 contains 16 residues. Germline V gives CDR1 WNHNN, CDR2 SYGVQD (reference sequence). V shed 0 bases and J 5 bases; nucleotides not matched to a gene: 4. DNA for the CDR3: TGCGCCAGCAGTGAGTCCCCGGGACAGGGAACCGGGGAGCTGTTTTTT. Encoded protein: CASSESPGQGTGELFF.

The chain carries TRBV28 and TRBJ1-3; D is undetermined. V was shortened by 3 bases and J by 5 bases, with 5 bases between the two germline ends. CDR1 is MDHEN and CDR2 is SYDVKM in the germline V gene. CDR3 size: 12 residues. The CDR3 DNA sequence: TGTGCCAGCAGTTTGCAGCGAAACACCATATATTTT. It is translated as CASSLQRNTIYF. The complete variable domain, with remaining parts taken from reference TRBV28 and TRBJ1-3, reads DVKVTQSSRYLVKRTGEKVFLECVQDMDHENMFWYRQDPGLGLRLIYFSYDVKMKEKGDIPEGYSVSREKKERFSLILESASTNQTSMYLCASSLQRNTIYFGEGSWLTVV.

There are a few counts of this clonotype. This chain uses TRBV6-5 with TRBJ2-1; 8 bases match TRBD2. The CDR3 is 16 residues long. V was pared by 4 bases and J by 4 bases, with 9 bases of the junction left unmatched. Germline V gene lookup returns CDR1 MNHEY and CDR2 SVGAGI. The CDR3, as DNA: TGTGCCAGCAGTTCCGATGTCTTAGCGGGATACAATGAGCAGTTCTTC. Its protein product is CASSSDVLAGYNEQFF.

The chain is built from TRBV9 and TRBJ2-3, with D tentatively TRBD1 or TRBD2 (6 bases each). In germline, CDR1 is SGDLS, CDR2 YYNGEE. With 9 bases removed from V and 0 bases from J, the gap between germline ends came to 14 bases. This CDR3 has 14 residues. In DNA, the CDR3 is TGTGCCACCGGAGGGGGGTCTAGCACAGATACGCAGTATTTT. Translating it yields CATGGGSSTDTQYF.

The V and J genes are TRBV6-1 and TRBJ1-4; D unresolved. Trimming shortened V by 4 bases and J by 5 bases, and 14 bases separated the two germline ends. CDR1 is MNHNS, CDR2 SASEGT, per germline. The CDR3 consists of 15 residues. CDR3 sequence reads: CASSGELEWNEKLFF. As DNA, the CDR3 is TGTGCCAGCAGTGGGGAGTTGGAGTGGAATGAAAAACTGTTTTTT.

This CDR3 is CASSPGTSGGGRLFF. In nucleotides, the CDR3 is TGTGCCAGCAGCCCCGGGACTAGCGGAGGGGGTCGGCTGTTTTTT. V and J are TRBV7-2 and TRBJ2-2; 11 bases are a match to TRBD2. V shed 5 bases, J shed 13 bases, and the junction held 12 bases outside the gene matches. CDR1 SGHTA and CDR2 FQGNSA come from the germline V gene. The CDR3 extends over 15 amino acids.

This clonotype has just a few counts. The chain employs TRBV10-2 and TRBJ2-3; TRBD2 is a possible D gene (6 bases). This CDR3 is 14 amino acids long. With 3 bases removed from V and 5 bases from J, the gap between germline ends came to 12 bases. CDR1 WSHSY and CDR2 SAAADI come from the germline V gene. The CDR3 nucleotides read TGCGCCAGCAGTGACCCCGGGACTGGAGATACGCAGTATTTT. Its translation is CASSDPGTGDTQYF.

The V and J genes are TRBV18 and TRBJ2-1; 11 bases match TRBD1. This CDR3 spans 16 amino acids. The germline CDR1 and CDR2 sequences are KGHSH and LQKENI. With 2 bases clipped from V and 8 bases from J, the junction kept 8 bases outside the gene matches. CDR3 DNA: TGTGCCAGCTCACCATATGGACAGGGGGCGAAGTATGAGCAGTTCTTC. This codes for CASSPYGQGAKYEQFF.

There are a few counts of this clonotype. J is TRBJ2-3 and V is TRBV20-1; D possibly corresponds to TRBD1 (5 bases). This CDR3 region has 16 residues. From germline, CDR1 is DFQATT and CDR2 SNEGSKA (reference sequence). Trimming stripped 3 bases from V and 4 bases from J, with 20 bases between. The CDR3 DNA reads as TGCAGTGCTAGTGACGTAGGGGCCCGAGACGCAGATACGCAGTATTTT. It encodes CSASDVGARDADTQYF.

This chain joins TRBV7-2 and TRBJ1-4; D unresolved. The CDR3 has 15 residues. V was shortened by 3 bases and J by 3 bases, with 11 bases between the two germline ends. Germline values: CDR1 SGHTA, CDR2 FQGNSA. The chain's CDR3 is CASSFQSGANEKLFF. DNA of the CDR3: TGTGCCAGCAGCTTTCAGTCCGGAGCTAATGAAAAACTGTTTTTT.

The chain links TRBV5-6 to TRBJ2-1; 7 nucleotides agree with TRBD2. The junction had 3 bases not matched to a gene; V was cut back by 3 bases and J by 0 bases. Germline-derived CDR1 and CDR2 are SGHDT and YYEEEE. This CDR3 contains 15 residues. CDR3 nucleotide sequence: TGTGCCAGCAGCTGGGGGGGGGTCTCCTACAATGAGCAGTTCTTC. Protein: CASSWGGVSYNEQFF. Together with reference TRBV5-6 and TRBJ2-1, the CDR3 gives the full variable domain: DAGVTQSPTHLIKTRGQQVTLRCSPKSGHDTVSWYQQALGQGPQFIFQYYEEEERQRGNFPDRFSGHQFPNYSSELNVNALLLGDSALYLCASSWGGVSYNEQFFGPGTRLTVL.

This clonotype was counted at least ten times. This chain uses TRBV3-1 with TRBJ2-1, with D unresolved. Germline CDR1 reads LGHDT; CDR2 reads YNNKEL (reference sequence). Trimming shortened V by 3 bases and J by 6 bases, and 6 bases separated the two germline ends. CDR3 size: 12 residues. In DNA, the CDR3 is TGTGCCAGCAGCCAGTCGGGCAATGAGCAGTTCTTC. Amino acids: CASSQSGNEQFF.

The CDR3 loop is CASSSTQPGDPEQYF. The DNA for the CDR3 is TGCGCCAGCAGCTCAACACAACCGGGCGACCCCGAGCAGTACTTC. This sequence joins TRBV5-1 and TRBJ2-7, with D uncertain. The germline V gene encodes CDR1 SGHRS and CDR2 YFSETQ. The CDR3 runs to 15 residues. Trimming stripped 3 bases from V and 6 bases from J, with 19 bases between. The full variable domain, its missing parts supplied by reference TRBV5-1 and TRBJ2-7, is KAGVTQTPRYLIKTRGQQVTLSCSPISGHRSVSWYQQTPGQGLQFLFEYFSETQRNKGNFPGRFSGRQFSNSRSEMNVSTLELGDSALYLCASSSTQPGDPEQYFGPGTRLTVT.

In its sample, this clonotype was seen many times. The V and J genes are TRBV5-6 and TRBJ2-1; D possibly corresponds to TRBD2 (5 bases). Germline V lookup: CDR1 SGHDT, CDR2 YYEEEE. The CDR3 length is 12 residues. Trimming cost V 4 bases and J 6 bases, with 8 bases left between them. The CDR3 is CASSPGSNEQFF. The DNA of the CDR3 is TGTGCCAGCAGCCCGGGGTCCAATGAGCAGTTCTTC. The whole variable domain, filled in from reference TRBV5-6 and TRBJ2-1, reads DAGVTQSPTHLIKTRGQQVTLRCSPKSGHDTVSWYQQALGQGPQFIFQYYEEEERQRGNFPDRFSGHQFPNYSSELNVNALLLGDSALYLCASSPGSNEQFFGPGTRLTVL.

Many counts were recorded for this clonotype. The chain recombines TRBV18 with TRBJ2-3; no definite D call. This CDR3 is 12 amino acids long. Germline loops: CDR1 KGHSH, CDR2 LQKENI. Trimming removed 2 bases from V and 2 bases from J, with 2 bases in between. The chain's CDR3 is CASSPDTDTQYF. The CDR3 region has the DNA TGTGCCAGCTCACCAGACACAGATACGCAGTATTTT.

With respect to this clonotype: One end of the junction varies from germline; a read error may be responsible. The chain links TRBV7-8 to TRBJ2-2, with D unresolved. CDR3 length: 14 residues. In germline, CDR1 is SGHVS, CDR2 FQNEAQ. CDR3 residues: CASSLPGRTRELFF. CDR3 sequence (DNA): TGTGCCAGCAGCTTACCCGGCCGCACCCGGGAGCTGTTTTTT.

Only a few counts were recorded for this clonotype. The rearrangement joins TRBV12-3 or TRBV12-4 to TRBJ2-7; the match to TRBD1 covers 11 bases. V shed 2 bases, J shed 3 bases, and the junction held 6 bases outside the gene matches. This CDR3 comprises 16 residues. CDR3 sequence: CASSLSPGQGVYEQYF. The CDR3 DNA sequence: TGTGCCAGCAGTTTATCTCCGGGACAGGGGGTCTACGAGCAGTACTTC.

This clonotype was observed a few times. The CDR3 region is CASGLSQETQYF. As DNA, the CDR3 is TGTGCTAGTGGTTTAAGTCAAGAGACCCAGTACTTC. The gene calls are TRBV12-5 and TRBJ2-5; D gene unclear. There are 12 residues in the CDR3. Germline lookup yields CDR1 LGHNT and CDR2 FRNRAP. Trimming removed 3 bases from V and 2 bases from J, with 4 bases in between.

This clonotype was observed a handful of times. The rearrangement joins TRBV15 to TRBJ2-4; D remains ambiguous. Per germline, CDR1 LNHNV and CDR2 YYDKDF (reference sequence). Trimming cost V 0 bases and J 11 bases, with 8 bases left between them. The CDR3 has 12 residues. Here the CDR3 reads CATSRDGPVQYF. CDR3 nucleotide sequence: TGTGCCACCAGCAGAGATGGCCCCGTTCAGTACTTC.